The 9 T cell receptor beta chains reported below all come from one sample, sequenced in a study of blood T cell repertoires in COVID-19. Profiled with immunoSEQ multiplex PCR; TCRdb holds only in-frame clones, not every one. The sample lists a few hundred thousand clones, about nine tenths occurring once. What was sequenced was peripheral blood. These receptors all stem from a woman aged 40 to 50 who had recovered from COVID-19.

Turning to this clone: At the DNA level, this CDR3 is encoded by other sequences in the same sample as well. The J gene is TRBJ2-7, the V gene TRBV27; 9 nucleotides align to TRBD1. This CDR3 is built from 14 residues. Germline lookup yields CDR1 MNHEY and CDR2 SMNVEV (reference sequence). The ends lost 5 bases at V and 4 bases at J; junction bases unmatched: 6. The CDR3 region is CASSRSQGAYEQYF. The CDR3 nucleotides read TGTGCCAGCAGTAGGTCACAGGGGGCATACGAGCAGTACTTC.

Of note for this clone: Relative to the germline gene, one junction end is altered; a read error may explain this. The V and J genes are TRBV5-6 and TRBJ2-1; 7 bases map to TRBD2. The CDR3 covers 12 residues. Germline assignment: CDR1 SGHDT and CDR2 YYEEEE. CDR3 sequence: CASSTTGAGVLF. The CDR3, as DNA: TGTGCCAGCAGCACTACAGGCGCGGGAGTCCTCTTC.

V and J are TRBV19 and TRBJ1-3; 7 bases line up with TRBD1. The CDR3 is 17 amino acids. V dropped 9 bases and J dropped 7; count of bases not matched to a gene: 21. Germline V gene data show CDR1 as LNHDA and CDR2 as SQIVND (reference sequence). CDR3 coding DNA: TGTGCCAGCCGGGAGTCAGGACAGGTTCGGGTTGGGAACACCATATATTTT. Amino acid sequence: CASRESGQVRVGNTIYF.

The genes are TRBV11-3 and TRBJ2-5; D may be TRBD1 (5 bases). The germline V and J ends were trimmed by 1 base and 1 base, with 10 bases remaining between them. The CDR3 length is 15 residues. CDR1 SGHNT and CDR2 YENEEA come from the germline V gene. CDR3 residues: CASSLGGRAQETQYF. CDR3 nucleotide sequence: TGTGCCAGCAGCTTAGGGGGCAGGGCCCAAGAGACCCAGTACTTC.

V and J are TRBV7-9 and TRBJ1-1, with 9 bases that match TRBD1. The CDR3 loop spans 16 amino acids. Germline V gene data show CDR1 as SEHNR and CDR2 as FQNEAQ (reference sequence). V lost 1 base and J lost 4; bases outside the gene matches: 7. As DNA, the CDR3 is TGTGCCAGCAGCTTAGAGGGGACAGGGTTGGGCACTGAAGCTTTCTTT. Translating gives CASSLEGTGLGTEAFF.

In DNA, the CDR3 is TGTGCCAGCAGTTTCGGGGATAATTCACCCCTCCACTTT. This gives the protein CASSFGDNSPLHF. This rearrangement joins TRBV12-3 or TRBV12-4 to TRBJ1-6; D gene ambiguous. V dropped 3 bases and J dropped 5 bases, with 5 bases sitting between them. This CDR3 spans 13 amino acids.

The chain is built from TRBV28 and TRBJ1-1, with a weak D call TRBD1 (5 bases). The germline gives CDR1 MDHEN, CDR2 SYDVKM. This CDR3 comprises 15 residues. The V end lost 4 bases, the J end lost 0 bases, and 12 bases lay between the germline ends. CDR3 sequence reads: CASSYGGGMNTEAFF. CDR3 coding DNA: TGTGCCAGCAGTTATGGGGGGGGGATGAACACTGAAGCTTTCTTT.

The V gene is TRBV19, the J gene TRBJ2-2, with TRBD1 matching over 11 bases. V shed 4 bases and J 4 bases; nucleotides not matched to a gene: 5. CDR1 LNHDA and CDR2 SQIVND come from the germline V gene (reference sequence). This CDR3 contains 16 residues. CDR3 sequence reads: CASSKDRGLGTGELFF. CDR3 coding DNA: TGTGCCAGTAGTAAGGACAGGGGGCTTGGCACCGGGGAGCTGTTTTTT.

This clone is a singleton in its sample. The genes are TRBV19 and TRBJ2-3, with TRBD2 matching over 10 bases. The CDR3 runs to 20 residues. V was clipped by 1 base and J by 0 bases; unmatched bases: 13. The germline V gene encodes CDR1 LNHDA and CDR2 SQIVND (reference sequence). This CDR3 is CASSIGSSGRPQRSTDTQYF. CDR3 bases: TGTGCCAGTAGTATAGGATCTAGCGGGAGACCCCAACGGAGCACAGATACGCAGTATTTT.